This TCR beta chain was sequenced for a study of early T cells in non-severe SARS-CoV-2 infection (TCRdb year 2021). In terms of the full investigation: Because TCR sequencing relied on bulk RNA taken from unsorted whole blood, pairing of alpha and beta chains was not possible.

The study was a case-control design nested within a healthcare worker cohort in London, UK, with weekly nasopharyngeal swab PCR tests and blood sampling. Healthcare workers were enrolled in the week of the UK lockdown, from 23 to 31 March 2020, and were followed every week for up to 16 weeks. Library method: 5' RACE. Data came from a NextSeq 500. In the TCR library protocol, unique molecular identifiers were attached to individual cDNA molecules to correct for PCR bias and sequencing error. Both TCR alpha and beta chains were sequenced, and tight co-correlation was observed between alpha and beta sequence abundances in each sample. Per the source publication's procedure: Decombinator V4 was used to annotate TCR sequences for V gene, J gene and CDR3. Expanded TCRs were defined as changing significantly between any two time points under a Poisson model with p below 0.0001. TCR abundances were normalised to the total number of TCRs sequenced in each sample and reported as counts per million. MAIT TCRs were defined by TRAV1-2 paired with TRAJ12, TRAJ20 or TRAJ33, and iNKT TCRs by TRAV10 paired with TRAJ18. VDJdb, accessed 1 November 2021, was searched for CMV, EBV and SARS-CoV-2 annotated TCRs, excluding TCRs annotated for multiple antigens. The public reads were run again by TCRdb, first through fastp at Q25 and then through MiXCR, and only productive beta chains were kept. Here each entry gathers all rows of one CDR3 protein and keeps the most common genes and DNA. TCRdb assigned the V and J calls; the authors' analysis was not used. This sample gives 45,000 to 55,000 distinct CDR3 sequences in total; about 6.2% of them show up just once. Around 3.9% of the sample is taken by the ten largest.

The CDR3 numbers 18 residues from cysteine through phenylalanine. Of all the DNA, just the CDR3 is kept, 54 bases in frame from base 1. Trimming removed 1 base from V and 7 bases from J; the gene matches leave 13 bases unexplained. CDR1 and CDR2 were assigned from the germline V gene (reference sequence) as DFQATT and SNEGSKA. This clonotype appeared a few times. Its antigen is not yet known. Base qualities are not provided; no much larger clone lies one nucleotide away. The investigation overall reported the following: Matching against VDJdb was skewed toward anti-spike CD8 responses, likely underestimated virus-specific expansions, and missed private and CD4 specificities.

This TCR was sampled from an adult who was a healthcare worker with PCR-confirmed SARS-CoV-2 infection or an uninfected control (not recorded which). Sequencing was carried out using whole blood. The chain was built from TRBV20-1 and TRBJ2-2; the junction holds 12 bases that match TRBD2. The DNA sequence is as follows: TGCAGTGCTAGAGGCGGCCGGCTAGCGGGGGGGGCCGACGGGGAGCTGTTTTTT. Its protein is CSARGGRLAGGADGELFF.